This TCR beta chain was retrieved from a study of OX40 agonist ivuxolimab in advanced cancers. Study-level information: Ivuxolimab was delivered to patients intravenously every 2 weeks at doses spanning 0.01 to 10 mg/kg.

Of note for this clone: What it binds is not known.

The study's findings and limits: Which antigen the expanded peripheral T cells recognized is unknown.

Blood specimens came from baseline, cycle 4 day 1, and cycle 7 day 1. TCRdb's table, derived via immunoSEQ multiplex PCR, lists solely in-frame clones and lacks some. The data hold under 25,000 clones, with approximately 78% observed a single time. The material was CD4+ or CD8+ T cells sorted from blood, obtained in a trial of the OX40 agonist ivuxolimab. This receptor was obtained from an adult with an advanced solid tumor such as melanoma, head and neck, liver or kidney cancer.

This chain's CDR3 is CAIRGGAEGPADTQYF. The CDR3 region has the DNA TGTGCCATCAGGGGAGGAGCGGAGGGGCCGGCAGATACGCAGTATTTT. The chain has TRBV10-3 and TRBJ2-3; the D gene is possibly TRBD2 (6 bases). CDR3 size: 16 residues. Trimming pared 6 bases from V and 4 bases from J, leaving 20 bases between. The germline CDR1 and CDR2 sequences are ENHRY and SYGVKD.